This T cell receptor (beta chain) came from a study of T cells in Graves' hyperthyroidism and ophthalmopathy (dated by TCRdb to between 2018 and 2021). Study-level background: TCR V-J signatures able to tell the groups apart were searched for in a discovery cohort of 95 or so patients, of whom approximately 40 had Graves' ophthalmopathy and roughly 58 had stable Graves' hyperthyroidism. Prospective prediction of ophthalmopathy was tested in an independent validation cohort consisting of 18 to 20 hyperthyroidism patients and around 16 patients who later progressed to ophthalmopathy. The 95 to 100 discovery patients were randomly split 7:3 into training and test sets. In addition, the study compared T-cell repertoires in thyroid tissue and in blood from six Graves' hyperthyroidism patients. After sampling, hyperthyroidism patients received methimazole starting at 30 mg daily, and ophthalmopathy patients received high-dose intravenous methylprednisolone. TCR Vbeta CDR3 sequencing of some 140 peripheral blood samples (under 45 ophthalmopathy, approximately 80 hyperthyroidism and roughly 17 progressor patients) is reported in the paper. Overall study outcomes, separate from this receptor: In validation, the model predicted progression to ophthalmopathy a median of roughly 6.2 months before onset, with over 55% sensitivity and 72.22% specificity. A 13 V-J signature model separated ophthalmopathy from stable hyperthyroidism, with just over 85% sensitivity and 81% to 83% specificity in cross-validation and 80%/75% in testing. No statistical method was used to fix the sample size in advance, and group allocation was not hidden from the investigators. Most expanded thyroid clonotypes (frequency above 0.001) were also detected in blood, a finding suggesting that blood repertoires may reflect thyroid immune responses.

For this clonotype: The target of this receptor is not known. No base-level quality is on record; no much larger clone is a single base apart.

The CDR3 spans 15 residues, from the cysteine through the phenylalanine. The entry retains the CDR3 DNA only, 45 bases that are in frame from base 1. From the germline V gene (reference sequence), CDR1 is SEHNR and CDR2 is FQNEAQ. V loses 5 bases of germline sequence and J loses 5 bases, and the interval between the two ends is 15 bases. Any patient with an uncontrolled infection, another autoimmune disease, pregnancy or lactation was excluded. Diagnoses were established on the basis of clinical symptoms, serum thyroxine and TRAb, thyroid ultrasound, and orbital computed tomography. Total RNA was extracted using Trizol reagent, and RNA quality was assessed on an Agilent 2100 Bioanalyzer. Amplification of TCR beta CDR3 regions was carried out from RNA transcripts. For the first round of RT-PCR on the TCR CDR3, the HTBI primer set was used together with the Qiagen OneStep RT-PCR kit. A second multiplex PCR round built the libraries, followed by size selection and purification. Sequencing of the libraries was done on an Illumina HiSeq2000 using paired-end 100 bp reads. From the authors' description of their analysis: Raw data were processed with SOAPnuke, discarding reads with adapters, uncalled bases, mean Phred below 15, or no exact constant-primer or identifier match. COPE v1.2.5 was used to merge high-quality paired reads, and clonotypes were defined as unique nucleotide sequences. Clonotypes were aligned to IMGT TRBV, TRBD and TRBJ reference segments using MiTCR v1.1. The analysis included only V-J combinations with a frequency above 0.0001, which together covered over 98% of the repertoires. A TCS score was defined as the ratio of F50 (clonal expansion) to E x V (chaos), with BLOSUM62-based TCRdist applied between CDR3 peptides within each V-J. Welch's t-statistics and random forest reduced 514 V-J features to around 14, which were used in a naive Bayes classifier (R e1071). Thyroid-blood repertoire similarity was quantified with the Morisita-Horn index. In-frame beta chains were kept once TCRdb had trimmed the public reads at Q25 with fastp and called clones with MiXCR. Merged by CDR3 protein, the rows form single entries marked with the most common genes and DNA. These V and J calls derive from TCRdb rather than the authors' analysis. The sample includes 550,000 to 600,000 distinct CDR3 sequences, with roughly 46% observed a single time. The top ten clones comprise 15% to 20% of the sample.

The origin of this receptor is an adult woman with Graves' disease, either hyperthyroidism or ophthalmopathy (not recorded which). The rearranged segments are TRBV7-9 and TRBJ2-2; 6 matching bases give a weak D call of TRBD2. Sequencing used peripheral blood or thyroid tissue (not recorded which). The CDR3 sequence is CASSLSPSVTGELFF. In nucleotides, the sequence is TGTGCCAGCAGCCTATCCCCTAGCGTTACCGGGGAGCTGTTTTTT.